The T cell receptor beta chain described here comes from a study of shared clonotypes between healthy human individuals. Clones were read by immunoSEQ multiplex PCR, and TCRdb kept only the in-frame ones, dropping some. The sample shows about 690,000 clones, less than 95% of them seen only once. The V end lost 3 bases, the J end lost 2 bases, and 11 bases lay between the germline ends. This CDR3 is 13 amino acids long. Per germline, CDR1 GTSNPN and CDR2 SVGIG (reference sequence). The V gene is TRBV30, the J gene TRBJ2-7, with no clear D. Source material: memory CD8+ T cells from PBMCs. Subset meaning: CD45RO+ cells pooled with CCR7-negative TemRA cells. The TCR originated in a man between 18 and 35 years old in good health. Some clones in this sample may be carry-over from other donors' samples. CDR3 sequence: CAWRNRATYEQYF. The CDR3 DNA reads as TGTGCCTGGAGAAACCGGGCTACCTACGAGCAGTACTTC.